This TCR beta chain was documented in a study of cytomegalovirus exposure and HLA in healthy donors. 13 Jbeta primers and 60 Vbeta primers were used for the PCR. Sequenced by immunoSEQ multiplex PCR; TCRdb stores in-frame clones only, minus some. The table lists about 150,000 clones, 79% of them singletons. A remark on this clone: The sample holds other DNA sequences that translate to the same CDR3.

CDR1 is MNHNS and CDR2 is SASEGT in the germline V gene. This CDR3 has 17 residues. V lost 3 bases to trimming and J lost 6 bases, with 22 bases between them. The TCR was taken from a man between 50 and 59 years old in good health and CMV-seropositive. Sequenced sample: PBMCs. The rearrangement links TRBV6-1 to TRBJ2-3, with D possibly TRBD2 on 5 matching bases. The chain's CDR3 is CASSEEVASLYTDTQYF. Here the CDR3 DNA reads TGTGCCAGCAGTGAGGAAGTGGCTAGCTTATACACGGATACGCAGTATTTT.